This is a list of T cell receptor beta chains from one sample in a study of blood T cell repertoires in COVID-19. TCRdb's copy holds only in-frame clones and misses some; the assay was immunoSEQ multiplex PCR. Of 85,000 to 130,000 clones detected, about 64% appear once; the ten largest clones hold less than 1%. Sample: peripheral blood. These receptors originate from a human donor with acute or convalescent COVID-19. The donor label of this sample is uncertain. Each CDR3 is given with its conserved first and last residue. The D gene is left open where the match is weak. Part of the rows lack a size; the others show once, few, many or a class for expanded clones.

CDR3 DNA	CDR3 protein	J gene	CDR3 length	V gene	D gene	clone size
TGTGCCACCTGGAGGATCGGACAGGGGGGATCCGAGCAGTACTTC	CATWRIGQGGSEQYF	TRBJ2-7	15	TRBV6-5	TRBD1	.
TGTGCCAGCAGCCCGGACAGGGTCAATGAGCAGTTCTTC	CASSPDRVNEQFF	TRBJ2-1	13	TRBV7-2	TRBD1	many
TGTGCCACCACCATGGGACAGGGTCACTATGGCTACACCTTC	CATTMGQGHYGYTF	TRBJ1-2	14	TRBV15	TRBD1	.
TGCAGTGCTAGTACTAGCGGGGATTACAATGAGCAGTTCTTC	CSASTSGDYNEQFF	TRBJ2-1	14	TRBV20-1	TRBD2	.
TGTGCCAGCAGCAAAGGGACAGTGGATAACACTGAAGCTTTCTTT	CASSKGTVDNTEAFF	TRBJ1-1	15	TRBV21-1	.	.
TGTGCCAGCAGTTTATCAGGGGCAAAGGGCTATGGCTACACCTTC	CASSLSGAKGYGYTF	TRBJ1-2	15	TRBV28	.	few
TGTGCCAGCAGCCAGGGCGGGAACACTGAAGCTTTCTTT	CASSQGGNTEAFF	TRBJ1-1	13	TRBV7-9	.	.
TGTGCAAGTCGCTTTGTGACACCACACGTGGCCAACGTCCTGACTTTC	CASRFVTPHVANVLTF	TRBJ2-6	16	TRBV12-2	.	.
TGTGCCAGCAGAGAGGGACAGGGGTCCCCCTACGAGCAGTACTTC	CASREGQGSPYEQYF	TRBJ2-7	15	TRBV2	TRBD1	.
TGTGCCAGCAGCCAAAGGTCGGACTTCCCTTCCTACAATGAGCAGTTCTTC	CASSQRSDFPSYNEQFF	TRBJ2-1	17	TRBV7-9	.	few
TGTGCCACCAGTGGGGACACCTACGAGCAGTACTTC	CATSGDTYEQYF	TRBJ2-7	12	TRBV24-1	.	.
TGTGCCAGCAGCTTAGTGCAGGACAGGGGGCGTACTGAAGCTTTCTTT	CASSLVQDRGRTEAFF	TRBJ1-1	16	TRBV7-9	TRBD1	few
TGTGCCAGCAGCTTGGTGGGTGACAGGGATGGCTACACCTTC	CASSLVGDRDGYTF	TRBJ1-2	14	TRBV5-8	TRBD1	.
TGTGCCATCAGTGAGCCGGGGACAGGGTGGACCGGGGAGCTGTTTTTT	CAISEPGTGWTGELFF	TRBJ2-2	16	TRBV10-3	TRBD1	.
TGTGCCAGTAGTATAAGACTAGCGGGGGCCAGCTCCTACAATGAGCAGTTCTTC	CASSIRLAGASSYNEQFF	TRBJ2-1	18	TRBV19	TRBD2	few
TGTGCCAGCAGCCCAGGGCCTAATTCACCCCTCCACTTT	CASSPGPNSPLHF	TRBJ1-6	13	TRBV14	.	few
TGTGCCAGCAGTTCCGGTCTGATTCAGTACTTC	CASSSGLIQYF	TRBJ2-4	11	TRBV28	.	.
TGTGCCAGCAGCGTAGGGCTAGTTACTGATACGCAGTATTTT	CASSVGLVTDTQYF	TRBJ2-3	14	TRBV9	.	few
TGTGCCAGCAGTTTATCAACAGGGGCTGGGTATGGCTACACCTTC	CASSLSTGAGYGYTF	TRBJ1-2	15	TRBV27	TRBD1	.
TGTGCCATCGCTCGAGAAGGACAGCGCACAGATACGCAGTATTTT	CAIAREGQRTDTQYF	TRBJ2-3	15	TRBV10-3	.	.
TGTGCCACTCAAGACTCATTGACTGAAGCTTTCTTT	CATQDSLTEAFF	TRBJ1-1	12	TRBV6-5	.	once
TGCAGCGTTCAGGAGGGTTTTCAGCCCCAGCATTTT	CSVQEGFQPQHF	TRBJ1-5	12	TRBV29-1	.	.
TGTGCCAGCTCACCACAAGGAGCGAACACTGAAGCTTTCTTT	CASSPQGANTEAFF	TRBJ1-1	14	TRBV18	.	.
TGTGCCAGCAGTTTATTCCGGGGGACCTTGAACACCGGGGAGCTGTTTTTT	CASSLFRGTLNTGELFF	TRBJ2-2	17	TRBV28	.	.